The T cell receptor beta chain under discussion was sequenced for a study of T cell responses to AZD1222 COVID-19 vaccine. Study conclusions and caveats: Repertoires were sampled only after the peak T cell response. Possibly, clonal diversity was underestimated; donors were largely white British and included more females. Receipt of two AZD1222 doses was followed by a rise in Spike-specific TCR breadth and depth. Unmutated regions of variants are reportedly targeted by nearly half of spike-specific TCRs.

The trim removed 5 bases at V and 5 bases at J, leaving 6 bases unmatched. Germline CDR1 MNHEY, CDR2 SVGAGI. The length of the CDR3 is 15 residues. A word on this clone: Its antigen is still unknown.

Profiling relied on immunoSEQ multiplex PCR, and the TCRdb table lists in-frame clones only, not all of them. The table includes about 78,000 clones, about nine tenths detected once. Specimen: peripheral blood, collected 28 days after the second AZD1222 dose. The receptor comes from an adult who received the AZD1222 COVID-19 vaccine. The rearrangement joins TRBV6-5 to TRBJ2-2, with 9 bases identical to TRBD1. CDR3 residues: CASSPRQGDTGELFF. CDR3 coding DNA: TGTGCCAGCAGTCCCCGACAGGGGGATACCGGGGAGCTGTTTTTT.